Presented here are 8 T cell receptor beta chains from one specimen sequenced in a study of shared clonotypes between healthy human individuals. Libraries were prepared by immunoSEQ multiplex PCR; TCRdb keeps only in-frame clonotypes and omits some of them. In the table there are some 360,000 clones, 70% to 75% of which are singletons. Sequencing was done on a sample of memory CD4+ T cells sorted from blood. Subset here: CD45RA-negative fraction. Receptors originate from a man aged 30 to 45 in good health.

The genes are TRBV7-2 and TRBJ2-2; no reliable D call. V lost 1 base and J lost 1, with 4 bases in between. The CDR3 is 14 residues long. CDR1 is SGHTA, CDR2 FQGNSA, per germline. The CDR3 DNA follows: TGTGCCAGCAGCTTAGATGTGAACACCGGGGAGCTGTTTTTT. Encoded protein: CASSLDVNTGELFF.

V and J are TRBV5-1 and TRBJ2-3; 11 nucleotides align to TRBD2. Germline V lookup: CDR1 SGHRS, CDR2 YFSETQ. J was trimmed by 0 bases and V by 5 bases; bases with no gene match: 5. The length of the CDR3 is 16 residues. CDR3 in amino acids: CASSRLAGTSTDTQYF. CDR3 nucleotide sequence: TGCGCCAGCAGTCGACTAGCGGGGACTAGCACAGATACGCAGTATTTT.

V is TRBV5-1 and J is TRBJ2-7, with D tentatively TRBD2 (6 bases). CDR1 is SGHRS and CDR2 is YFSETQ in the germline V gene. The CDR3 contains 15 residues. The germline V and J ends were trimmed by 0 bases and 3 bases, with 13 bases remaining between them. The CDR3 DNA reads as TGCGCCAGCAGCTTGGGGCTAGCGATCAACTACGAGCAGTACTTC. Translated, it gives CASSLGLAINYEQYF.

The chain employs TRBV6-6 and TRBJ2-7; tentatively, D is TRBD1 (6 bases). CDR1 is MNHNY and CDR2 is SVGAGI in the germline V gene (reference sequence). Trimming took 2 bases from V and 2 from J, leaving 10 bases between them. The CDR3 consists of 14 residues. The CDR3 protein is CASSYVGATYEQYF. In DNA form, the CDR3 reads TGTGCCAGCAGTTACGTGGGGGCCACCTACGAGCAGTACTTC.

This clone was counted only a few times. V usage is TRBV6-1 and J usage is TRBJ2-3, with a weak D call TRBD2 (5 bases). Germline loops: CDR1 MNHNS, CDR2 SASEGT. V was trimmed by 6 bases and J by 9 bases, leaving 13 bases between them. The CDR3 extends over 12 amino acids. The chain's CDR3 is CASSQLGTTQYF. CDR3 DNA: TGTGCCAGCAGCCAACTAGGAACAACGCAGTATTTT.

The chain recombines TRBV5-1 with TRBJ2-7; TRBD1 or TRBD2 may be the D gene (5 bases each). This CDR3 spans 13 amino acids. V lost 3 bases and J 4 bases, leaving 11 bases between the germline ends. CDR1 and CDR2 (germline): SGHRS, YFSETQ. CDR3 in DNA: TGCGCCAGCAGCTGGGACCGAATGTACGAGCAGTACTTC. Its translation is CASSWDRMYEQYF.

The chain has TRBV11-3 and TRBJ2-1; 8 nucleotides agree with TRBD2. The J segment lost 12 bases and the V segment lost 2 bases, leaving 9 bases of the junction unmatched. There are 14 residues in the CDR3. CDR1 SGHNT and CDR2 YENEEA come from the germline V gene. For the CDR3, the DNA is TGTGCCAGCAGCTTAATAGGGCGGGAGGCAAGGCAGTTCTTC. Protein sequence: CASSLIGREARQFF.

The chain carries TRBV15 and TRBJ2-5; a possible D gene is TRBD2 (7 bases). V was cut by 3 bases and J by 5 bases, with 13 bases left in between. From germline, CDR1 is LNHNV and CDR2 YYDKDF (reference sequence). The CDR3 covers 14 residues. CDR3 amino acids: CATSRGGAMETQYF. For the CDR3, the DNA is TGTGCCACCAGCAGGGGGGGGGCAATGGAGACCCAGTACTTC.